This T cell receptor (beta chain) was sequenced in a study of monozygotic twins with cystic fibrosis (dated by TCRdb to the early 2020s). Regarding the research as a whole: Barcoded libraries were made from around 3.2 micrograms of fragmented DNA using roughly 16 PCR cycles. Twins were ranked among about 990 cohort participants for weight-for-height and FEVPerc (FEV1 disease centile) on the day of blood sampling. Data for three of the twin pairs had previously been reported in another context. TCR beta repertoires were compared within and between 16 monozygotic twin pairs with cystic fibrosis so that genetic influence on V and J gene usage could be assessed. Made up mostly of children and adolescents, the cohort included ten female and six male twin pairs ranging in age from about 2.0 to 36.4 years, with a median of about 9.2 years. General study outcomes and caveats: The cohort was small, and no association was found between shared CDR3 numbers and age, concordance or disease severity. Simpson clonality was generally low (median approximately 0.0097), which suggests a naive-dominated repertoire, and clonality was higher in the most severely affected patients. V gene usage was most similar to the co-twin for 13 of 16 pairs, and J usage for 8 of 16 pairs, suggesting genetic constraints. Monozygotic CF twin pairs shared significantly more nucleotide-identical clonotypes within each pair than unrelated CF individuals shared with one another (P = 0.000026, Mann-Whitney).

V is pared back by 0 bases and J by 0 bases, with 15 bases lying between the germline termini. The CDR3 goes from the cysteine to the phenylalanine over 17 residues. Only CDR3 DNA is held: 51 bases, read in frame from base 1. CDR1 and CDR2 are read off the germline V gene as KGHSH and LQKENI. On this clone: What this receptor recognizes is not known. No clone much larger than this one lies a single base away; base qualities are absent.

The twin pairs came from the European Cystic Fibrosis Twin and Sibling Study Cohort, a cohort that recruited patients from over a hundred CF clinics across 14 European countries. Zygosity and CFTR genotype were verified in-house, with zygosity tested by multiplex PCR of nine short tandem repeat loci. Peripheral blood was sampled from each twin, with clinical parameters recorded on the day of blood sampling. Genomic DNA was isolated from peripheral blood cells with phenol/chloroform and kept in TE buffer at 4 degrees C. Following the manufacturer's instructions, TCR beta CDR3 regions were amplified by multiplex PCR with the immunoSEQ immune profiling system. An Illumina NextSeq system was used for sequencing. Turning to the authors' computational methods: Sequence data were processed on the immunoSEQ Analyzer platform, and clonality was calculated as the square root of Simpson's index of productive rearrangements. Similarity in V and J usage was measured by Jensen-Shannon distance, and OLGA was used to compute CDR3 generation probabilities. Shared CDR3 sequences were searched against the immuneACCESS database (August 2020) and VDJdb (December 2020). TCRdb mirrors the immuneACCESS table, restricted to in-frame sequences. Some clones are absent from its copies; in checked studies, under half trace to an unresolved V gene, and the reason for the others is unknown. V and J calls and clone size follow that table, whereas D and trimming were derived from the DNA. Recorded for this sample are approximately 10,000 clones; approximately 85% of them occurred a single time. The ten most abundant clones make up about 0.5% of the sample.

Sequencing was performed on blood. The receptor chain draws on TRBV18 and TRBJ2-7, and possibly TRBD2, on 6 matching bases. The sequence came from a man between 18 and 29 years old with cystic fibrosis. The CDR3 reads as follows: CASSPPLAEPSSYEQYF. The DNA sequence reads TGTGCCAGCTCACCACCTTTAGCGGAACCTAGCTCCTACGAGCAGTACTTC.